This T cell receptor beta chain stems from a study of blood T cell repertoires in COVID-19. About the research overall: Specimens from acute and convalescent COVID-19 originated in the United States, Italy and Spain. PBMCs, B-cell-depleted T cells, or T cells provided the cDNA or gDNA that made up the material.

CDR3 size: 14 residues. Trimming shortened V by 2 bases and J by 3 bases, and 10 bases separated the two germline ends. Per germline, CDR1 MNHNS and CDR2 SASEGT. Repertoires were generated with immunoSEQ multiplex PCR, while TCRdb's copy carries only in-frame clones and drops some. The repertoire holds 250,000 to 300,000 clones, approximately 91% seen once, with under 2.5% in the top ten. V and J are TRBV6-1 and TRBJ1-1; D gene uncertain. Sequences were obtained from peripheral blood. The receptor was isolated from a man between 50 and 59 years old with acute or convalescent COVID-19. The CDR3 DNA reads as TGTGCCAGCAGTGAACAGCCGGGATACACTGAAGCTTTCTTT. Translated: CASSEQPGYTEAFF.